Listed below are T cell receptor beta chains from one sample, sequenced in a study of shared clonotypes between healthy human individuals. TCRdb keeps only in-frame clones here, not all; method: immunoSEQ multiplex PCR. The table lists approximately 640,000 clones, less than 95% of them singletons. Input material: memory CD8+ T cells from PBMCs. The receptors were sampled from a man aged 18 to 30 in good health. Some clones in this sample may be carry-over from other donors' samples. CDR3s include the opening cysteine and the closing phenylalanine or tryptophan. A D gene is named only where the DNA matches it firmly. Some rows have no size entry. The others give once, few or many, or a class for an expanded clone.

clone size: -; V gene: TRBV9; D gene: TRBD2; J gene: TRBJ2-2; CDR3 protein: CASSLNPERENTGELFF; CDR3 DNA: TGTGCCAGCAGCCTGAATCCCGAGCGGGAGAACACCGGGGAGCTGTTTTTT
clone size: -; V gene: TRBV28; D gene: -; J gene: TRBJ2-7; CDR3 protein: CASSLGQGLLYEQYF; CDR3 DNA: TGTGCCAGCAGTTTAGGGCAGGGCCTCCTCTACGAGCAGTACTTC
clone size: -; V gene: TRBV5-6; D gene: TRBD2; J gene: TRBJ2-7; CDR3 protein: CASSSLRDYYEQYF; CDR3 DNA: TGTGCCAGCAGCTCGCTACGGGACTACTACGAGCAGTACTTC
clone size: -; V gene: TRBV19; D gene: -; J gene: TRBJ1-1; CDR3 protein: CASSIGTLNTEAFF; CDR3 DNA: TGTGCCAGTAGTATAGGGACACTGAACACTGAAGCTTTCTTT
clone size: -; V gene: TRBV14; D gene: -; J gene: TRBJ1-2; CDR3 protein: CASSQAPASNYGYTF; CDR3 DNA: TGTGCCAGCAGCCAAGCCCCAGCATCTAACTATGGCTACACCTTC
clone size: once; V gene: TRBV9; D gene: TRBD1; J gene: TRBJ1-1; CDR3 protein: CASSPVAEDREWAEAFF; CDR3 DNA: TGTGCCAGCAGCCCAGTTGCCGAAGACAGGGAGTGGGCTGAAGCTTTCTTT
clone size: -; V gene: TRBV7-2; D gene: TRBD1; J gene: TRBJ2-3; CDR3 protein: CASSSLRGWVGTDTQYF; CDR3 DNA: TGTGCCAGCAGCTCTCTCAGGGGGTGGGTTGGCACAGATACGCAGTATTTT
clone size: -; V gene: TRBV6-5; D gene: -; J gene: TRBJ2-4; CDR3 protein: CASSQIRTDIQYF; CDR3 DNA: TGTGCCAGCAGTCAAATCCGGACGGACATTCAGTACTTC
clone size: once; V gene: TRBV19; D gene: TRBD2; J gene: TRBJ2-1; CDR3 protein: CATASGYNEQFF; CDR3 DNA: TGTGCCACAGCTAGCGGATACAATGAGCAGTTCTTC
clone size: -; V gene: TRBV6-1; D gene: -; J gene: TRBJ1-1; CDR3 protein: CASSDRQGIEAFF; CDR3 DNA: TGTGCCAGCAGTGACAGGCAGGGAATAGAAGCTTTCTTT
clone size: -; V gene: TRBV29-1; D gene: -; J gene: TRBJ1-5; CDR3 protein: CSVILGGGNQPQHF; CDR3 DNA: TGCAGCGTCATCTTGGGGGGAGGGAATCAGCCCCAGCATTTT
clone size: -; V gene: TRBV28; D gene: TRBD1; J gene: TRBJ1-2; CDR3 protein: CASRKTGNYGYTF; CDR3 DNA: TGTGCCAGCAGAAAGACAGGGAACTATGGCTACACCTTC
clone size: -; V gene: TRBV19; D gene: TRBD1; J gene: TRBJ2-7; CDR3 protein: CATQLGTGGINEQYF; CDR3 DNA: TGTGCCACTCAACTGGGGACAGGGGGTATAAACGAGCAGTACTTC
clone size: -; V gene: TRBV7-2; D gene: -; J gene: TRBJ2-5; CDR3 protein: CASSLSFDLGETQYF; CDR3 DNA: TGTGCCAGCAGCTTAAGCTTCGACCTTGGAGAGACCCAGTACTTC
clone size: -; V gene: TRBV27; D gene: -; J gene: TRBJ1-4; CDR3 protein: CASRPRGNEKLFF; CDR3 DNA: TGTGCCAGCAGGCCCAGGGGTAATGAAAAACTGTTTTTT
clone size: -; V gene: TRBV6-1; D gene: TRBD1; J gene: TRBJ2-7; CDR3 protein: CASSEYRGLGEQYF; CDR3 DNA: TGTGCCAGCAGTGAGTACAGGGGGCTGGGCGAGCAGTACTTC
clone size: -; V gene: TRBV6-5; D gene: -; J gene: TRBJ1-5; CDR3 protein: CASSYSTEGRQPQHF; CDR3 DNA: TGTGCCAGCAGTTACTCGACGGAGGGTAGGCAGCCCCAGCATTTT
clone size: -; V gene: TRBV7-2; D gene: -; J gene: TRBJ2-1; CDR3 protein: CASSPRGRGEAEQFF; CDR3 DNA: TGTGCCAGCAGCCCAAGGGGGCGGGGAGAGGCTGAGCAGTTCTTC
clone size: once; V gene: TRBV27; D gene: -; J gene: TRBJ1-5; CDR3 protein: CASSPLEGVGNQPQHF; CDR3 DNA: TGTGCCAGCAGTCCCTTGGAGGGGGTAGGCAATCAGCCCCAGCATTTT
clone size: -; V gene: TRBV9; D gene: -; J gene: TRBJ2-2; CDR3 protein: CASSVAVGNTGELFF; CDR3 DNA: TGTGCCAGCAGCGTAGCCGTAGGAAACACCGGGGAGCTGTTTTTT
clone size: few; V gene: TRBV29-1; D gene: -; J gene: TRBJ1-2; CDR3 protein: CSVEDKGDYGYTF; CDR3 DNA: TGCAGCGTTGAAGATAAGGGTGACTATGGCTACACCTTC
clone size: -; V gene: TRBV4-3; D gene: -; J gene: TRBJ2-7; CDR3 protein: CASSQDFGGNEQYF; CDR3 DNA: TGCGCCAGCAGCCAAGATTTCGGCGGTAACGAGCAGTACTTC
clone size: -; V gene: TRBV28; D gene: -; J gene: TRBJ1-1; CDR3 protein: CASSLWKHRNTEAFF; CDR3 DNA: TGTGCCAGCAGTTTATGGAAACATCGGAACACTGAAGCTTTCTTT
clone size: -; V gene: TRBV15; D gene: -; J gene: TRBJ2-1; CDR3 protein: CATSRDWNRPTGGDEQFF; CDR3 DNA: TGTGCCACCAGCAGAGATTGGAATCGGCCGACGGGGGGCGATGAGCAGTTCTTC
clone size: few; V gene: TRBV6-4; D gene: TRBD2; J gene: TRBJ2-3; CDR3 protein: CASSDQAGGTDTQYF; CDR3 DNA: TGTGCCAGCAGTGATCAAGCGGGAGGGACAGATACGCAGTATTTT
clone size: once; V gene: TRBV6-5; D gene: -; J gene: TRBJ1-1; CDR3 protein: CASRPGGNTEAFF; CDR3 DNA: TGTGCCAGCAGACCCGGAGGGAACACTGAAGCTTTCTTT
clone size: -; V gene: TRBV13; D gene: TRBD1; J gene: TRBJ2-7; CDR3 protein: CASSLDRQGAYEQYF; CDR3 DNA: TGTGCCAGCAGCTTAGACCGACAGGGGGCCTACGAGCAGTACTTC
clone size: -; V gene: TRBV13; D gene: -; J gene: TRBJ1-1; CDR3 protein: CASSPGRSIIEAFF; CDR3 DNA: TGTGCCAGCAGCCCGGGACGGTCAATCATCGAAGCTTTCTTT
clone size: -; V gene: TRBV5-4; D gene: -; J gene: TRBJ1-3; CDR3 protein: CASSPDRGVGAGYTIYF; CDR3 DNA: TGTGCCAGCAGCCCCGACCGTGGGGTAGGAGCCGGTTACACCATATATTTT
clone size: -; V gene: TRBV28; D gene: -; J gene: TRBJ1-1; CDR3 protein: CASSLTGNTEAFF; CDR3 DNA: TGTGCCAGCAGTTTGACGGGGAACACTGAAGCTTTCTTT
clone size: -; V gene: TRBV2; D gene: -; J gene: TRBJ2-5; CDR3 protein: CASRKPRDTGTQYF; CDR3 DNA: TGTGCCAGCAGAAAACCCCGGGACACCGGTACCCAGTACTTC
clone size: once; V gene: TRBV30; D gene: TRBD1; J gene: TRBJ2-2; CDR3 protein: CAWADQMIRQGTGELFF; CDR3 DNA: TGTGCCTGGGCAGACCAGATGATACGACAGGGGACCGGGGAGCTGTTTTTT
clone size: -; V gene: TRBV4-1; D gene: TRBD2; J gene: TRBJ2-7; CDR3 protein: CASSQTPGTSYEQYF; CDR3 DNA: TGCGCCAGCAGCCAGACGCCCGGGACTAGTTACGAGCAGTACTTC
clone size: once; V gene: TRBV6-1; D gene: -; J gene: TRBJ2-1; CDR3 protein: CASSETRRGIVDEQFF; CDR3 DNA: TGTGCCAGCAGTGAAACTCGCAGGGGAATAGTGGATGAGCAGTTCTTC
clone size: -; V gene: TRBV28; D gene: TRBD2; J gene: TRBJ2-3; CDR3 protein: CASSTILADTDTQYF; CDR3 DNA: TGTGCCAGCAGCACGATACTAGCGGACACAGATACGCAGTATTTT
clone size: -; V gene: TRBV5-3; D gene: -; J gene: TRBJ1-1; CDR3 protein: CARSLGPLTPDTEAFF; CDR3 DNA: TGTGCCAGAAGCTTGGGGCCCCTGACCCCCGACACTGAAGCTTTCTTT
clone size: -; V gene: TRBV6-1; D gene: -; J gene: TRBJ1-4; CDR3 protein: CASRPRIGGEKLFF; CDR3 DNA: TGTGCCAGCAGGCCCAGAATAGGGGGTGAAAAACTGTTTTTT
clone size: -; V gene: TRBV10-3; D gene: TRBD1; J gene: TRBJ1-2; CDR3 protein: CAISEYDRQGDDGYTF; CDR3 DNA: TGTGCCATCAGTGAGTACGATCGACAGGGGGACGATGGCTACACCTTC
clone size: -; V gene: TRBV27; D gene: TRBD2; J gene: TRBJ2-1; CDR3 protein: CASSSPPSGAYNEQFF; CDR3 DNA: TGTGCCAGCAGTTCCCCGCCTAGCGGGGCCTACAATGAGCAGTTCTTC
clone size: -; V gene: TRBV7-2; D gene: TRBD2; J gene: TRBJ2-1; CDR3 protein: CASSLVAGGPRNEQFF; CDR3 DNA: TGTGCCAGCAGCTTAGTTGCGGGAGGGCCGCGAAATGAGCAGTTCTTC
clone size: -; V gene: TRBV9; D gene: TRBD2; J gene: TRBJ2-3; CDR3 protein: CASSVGLVPDTQYF; CDR3 DNA: TGTGCCAGCAGCGTCGGACTAGTCCCAGATACGCAGTATTTT
clone size: -; V gene: TRBV25-1; D gene: -; J gene: TRBJ1-6; CDR3 protein: CASSDRTPAEALHF; CDR3 DNA: TGTGCCAGCAGTGACCGGACACCCGCCGAGGCCCTCCACTTT
clone size: -; V gene: TRBV7-8; D gene: -; J gene: TRBJ2-1; CDR3 protein: CASSLWETAYNEQFF; CDR3 DNA: TGTGCCAGCAGCTTATGGGAGACGGCCTACAATGAGCAGTTCTTC
clone size: once; V gene: TRBV27; D gene: TRBD1; J gene: TRBJ1-1; CDR3 protein: CASSLDRVMNTEAFF; CDR3 DNA: TGTGCCAGCAGTCTGGACAGGGTCATGAACACTGAAGCTTTCTTT
clone size: -; V gene: TRBV27; D gene: -; J gene: TRBJ1-2; CDR3 protein: CASGAADNYGYTF; CDR3 DNA: TGTGCCAGCGGAGCGGCAGACAACTATGGCTACACCTTC
clone size: -; V gene: TRBV29-1; D gene: TRBD1; J gene: TRBJ2-7; CDR3 protein: CSVGGRGQYEQYF; CDR3 DNA: TGCAGCGTTGGTGGCAGGGGGCAATACGAGCAGTACTTC